A single sample is the source of the 15 T cell receptor beta chains below, sequenced in a study of blood T cells in healthy people across ages. Primed by a sample-barcoded 5' primer and a J-beta primer mix, a second PCR proceeded for about 6 to 12 cycles. TCRdb re-analysed the 5' RACE reads in MiXCR, keeping a single row per CDR3 protein. The sample has approximately 810,000 distinct CDR3 sequences, around 26% seen once. Sequenced input: blood. The receptor set was obtained from a woman aged 80 or over in good health.

This clonotype was seen many times. The chain employs TRBV6-5 and TRBJ2-7; D remains ambiguous. This CDR3 comprises 13 residues. Trimming shortened V by 0 bases and J by 5 bases, and 8 bases separated the two germline ends. Germline V gene data show CDR1 as MNHEY and CDR2 as SVGAGI. The CDR3 nucleotides read TGTGCCAGCAGTTACTCAGGTTCCAACGAGCAGTACTTC. Protein: CASSYSGSNEQYF.

This clonotype was observed many times. V and J are TRBV6-5 and TRBJ2-7; D possibly uses TRBD1 or TRBD2 (5 bases each). Trimming removed 4 bases from V and 4 bases from J, with 14 bases in between. This CDR3 has 14 residues. CDR1 and CDR2 from the germline V gene are MNHEY and SVGAGI. The CDR3 sequence is CASSSRDAGYEQYF. In nucleotides, the CDR3 is TGTGCCAGCAGTTCCCGGGACGCCGGGTACGAGCAGTACTTC.

To note about this clonotype: Compared with germline, one end of the junction differs, possibly owing to a read error. The rearrangement joins TRBV20-1 to TRBJ2-5, with TRBD2 as a possible D gene (6 bases). Germline lookup yields CDR1 DFQATT and CDR2 SNEGSKA (reference sequence). This CDR3 spans 15 amino acids. Written as DNA, the CDR3 is TGCAGCGCTAGAGATCTAAGACTAGTGGAAGAGACCCAGTACTTC. This encodes CSARDLRLVEETQYF.

This clonotype showed up just a few times. This may arise from a read error, as a much more abundant clone is one base away. V is TRBV11-2 and J is TRBJ2-5, with a tentative D call TRBD2 (7 bases). Per germline, CDR1 SGHAT and CDR2 FQNNGV. CDR3 length: 17 residues. V lost 7 bases to trimming and J lost 11 bases, with 32 bases between them. CDR3: CASIFGGLAAPYNEQYF. The DNA of the CDR3 is TGTGCCAGCATCTTTGGGGGGCTAGCGGCCCCTTACAATGAGCAGTACTTC.

This clonotype was counted between two and nine times. This chain connects TRBV12-3 or TRBV12-4 to TRBJ2-3; D gene unclear. Trimming cost V 1 base and J 5 bases, with 7 bases left between them. The CDR3 contains 13 residues. In DNA, the CDR3 is TGTGCCAGCAGTTTAGGATACAGAGATACGCAGTATTTT. Amino acid sequence: CASSLGYRDTQYF.

This clonotype has more than one count but fewer than ten. A much more abundant neighbour one base away suggests this may be a read error. The V gene is TRBV12-3 or TRBV12-4, the J gene TRBJ2-1; TRBD2 might be the D (6 bases). The DNA end favors TRBJ2-7, so the J call may be wrong. The length of the CDR3 is 16 residues. The CDR3 reads CASSLGGTLSYNEQYF. CDR3 bases: TGTGCCAGCAGTCTCGGCGGGACTCTTTCCTACAATGAGCAGTACTTC.

V gene TRBV24-1 combines with J gene TRBJ2-1; possibly TRBD1 for D (5 bases). The CDR3 runs to 18 residues. From germline, CDR1 is KGHDR and CDR2 SFDVKD. Trimming removed 2 bases at V and 5 bases at J, with 21 bases between. CDR3 nucleotide sequence: TGTGCCACCAGTGATTCCCGCCGGACAAGGCATATCAACAATGAGCAGTTCTTC. This gives the protein CATSDSRRTRHINNEQFF.

This clonotype was detected many times. The chain links TRBV10-3 to TRBJ2-3, with 9 bases identical to TRBD1. Germline V gives CDR1 ENHRY, CDR2 SYGVKD. After removal of 8 bases from V and 1 base from J, the junction contained 4 bases not matched to a gene. The CDR3 consists of 14 residues. The CDR3 DNA follows: TGTGCCATCGCTGGACAGGGGCGCACAGATACGCAGTATTTT. This gives the protein CAIAGQGRTDTQYF.

With regard to this clonotype: This may be a read error: a much more frequent sequence differs by one nucleotide. The chain has TRBV7-9 and TRBJ1-1; 7 bases agree with TRBD1. Germline CDR1 is SEHNR and CDR2 is FQNEAQ (reference sequence). The ends lost 7 bases at V and 4 bases at J; junction bases unmatched: 6. The length of the CDR3 is 13 residues. CDR3 in amino acids: CASNLTGSTEAFF. Here the CDR3 DNA reads TGTGCCAGCAACTTGACAGGGAGCACTGAAGCTTTCTTT.

For this clonotype: One end of the junction fails to match germline, which may point to a read error. The rearrangement links TRBV5-5 to TRBJ2-5; D call uncertain. The V gene's germline CDR1 is SGHKS and CDR2 YYEKEE (reference sequence). There are 11 residues in the CDR3. The CDR3 protein is CANSFDETQYF. CDR3 DNA: TGTGCCAACAGCTTCGACGAGACCCAGTACTTC.

Comments on this clonotype: A read error is possible here, since a much larger clone lies one base away. This sequence joins TRBV11-2 and TRBJ2-5; no firm D call. The CDR3 is 14 amino acids. Germline-derived CDR1 and CDR2 are SGHAT and FQNNGV. The CDR3 sequence is CASIQDRRQEAQYF. The CDR3 nucleotides are TGTGCCAGCATTCAAGACCGACGCCAAGAGGCCCAGTACTTC.

The J gene is TRBJ2-5, the V gene TRBV30; D possibly corresponds to TRBD2 (7 bases). V was cut by 3 bases and J by 5 bases, with 13 bases left in between. Germline V gene data show CDR1 as GTSNPN and CDR2 as SVGIG (reference sequence). There are 13 residues in the CDR3. CDR3 sequence: CAWRPAGAETQYF. The DNA for the CDR3 is TGTGCCTGGAGACCCGCGGGGGCCGAGACCCAGTACTTC. Based on the CDR3 plus reference TRBV30 and TRBJ2-5, the full variable domain is SQTIHQWPATLVQPVGSPLSLECTVEGTSNPNLYWYRQAAGRGLQLLFYSVGIGQISSEVPQNLSASRPQDRQFILSSKKLLLSDSGFYLCAWRPAGAETQYFGPGTRLLVL.

The chain recombines TRBV18 with TRBJ2-5; D ambiguous. V lost 1 base and J lost 5, with 11 bases in between. The germline V gene encodes CDR1 KGHSH and CDR2 LQKENI. The CDR3 length is 14 residues. The CDR3 is CASSPLKARETQYF. DNA for the CDR3: TGTGCCAGCTCACCACTTAAGGCCAGGGAGACCCAGTACTTC.

Comments on this clonotype: A single base separates this from a much larger clone, so it may be a read error. This chain uses TRBV14 with TRBJ2-1, with D perhaps matching TRBD1 or TRBD2 (6 bases each). This CDR3 is 13 amino acids long. V was pared by 7 bases and J by 13 bases, with 20 bases between. Germline V gene lookup returns CDR1 SGHDN and CDR2 FVKESK. The DNA of the CDR3 is TGTGCCAGCAAGGAGGGGGAGGAGGAGACCCAGTTCTTC. Amino acids: CASKEGEEETQFF.

This clonotype was seen repeatedly, ten times or more. The chain couples TRBV7-2 to TRBJ1-1; 7 bases match TRBD1. CDR3 length equals 13 residues. With V trimmed by 6 bases and J by 6 bases, 7 bases remained unmatched. Germline V gene lookup returns CDR1 SGHTA and CDR2 FQGNSA. CDR3 sequence: CASRRDRASEAFF. In nucleotides, the CDR3 is TGTGCCAGCAGGCGAGACAGGGCCTCTGAAGCTTTCTTT.